These T cell receptor beta chains were read from a single sample in a study of OX40 agonist ivuxolimab in advanced cancers. Sequencing was performed with immunoSEQ multiplex PCR; in TCRdb, only in-frame clones are kept and a portion is missing. The table lists tens of thousands of clones, roughly four fifths of them singletons, with about 2% in the top ten. This sample comprised CD4+ or CD8+ T cells sorted from blood, obtained in a trial of the OX40 agonist ivuxolimab. All receptors derive from an adult with an advanced solid tumor such as melanoma, head and neck, liver or kidney cancer. CDR3s include the opening cysteine and the closing phenylalanine or tryptophan. A D gene is named only where the DNA matches it firmly. Size tells how often a clone was seen (once, few, many) or the class of an expanded clone, and some rows leave it out.

TRBJ1-5,TRBV7-8,TRBD1,14,few,CASTSKAGGTSRHF,TGTGCCAGCACTTCCAAGGCAGGGGGCACCTCGAGGCATTTT
TRBJ1-4,TRBV28,NA,17,NA,CASSFFPPGVGDEKLFF,TGTGCCAGCAGTTTTTTCCCGCCGGGGGTGGGCGATGAAAAACTGTTTTTT
TRBJ1-2,TRBV4-1,NA,14,NA,CASSVGRSGYGYTF,TGCGCCAGCAGCGTTGGCAGGTCGGGCTATGGCTACACCTTC
TRBJ1-5,TRBV5-8,TRBD1,16,NA,CASSRRTGGFGQPQHF,TGTGCCAGCAGCAGACGGACAGGGGGCTTTGGTCAGCCCCAGCATTTT
TRBJ2-1,TRBV11-1,NA,14,NA,CASSSGPIYNEQFF,TGTGCCAGCAGCTCCGGGCCGATTTACAATGAGCAGTTCTTC
TRBJ1-3,TRBV9,TRBD1,15,NA,CASSVGQGSGNTIYF,TGTGCCAGCAGCGTAGGACAGGGATCTGGAAACACCATATATTTT
TRBJ1-4,TRBV13,TRBD1,15,NA,CASSQRTGEWEKLFF,TGTGCCAGCAGTCAGAGGACAGGGGAGTGGGAAAAACTGTTTTTT
TRBJ2-2,TRBV25-1,NA,13,NA,CASESFRTGELFF,TGTGCCAGCGAGAGTTTTCGCACCGGGGAGCTGTTTTTT
TRBJ2-1,TRBV7-9,NA,13,NA,CASSTKSLSEQFF,TGTGCCAGCAGCACAAAGTCACTCAGCGAGCAGTTCTTC
TRBJ2-2,TRBV6-5,NA,13,NA,CASRDPNTGELFF,TGTGCCAGCAGGGACCCGAACACCGGGGAGCTGTTTTTT
TRBJ2-7,TRBV28,NA,16,NA,CASSFILWGAEYEQYF,TGTGCCAGCAGTTTCATACTTTGGGGGGCTGAGTACGAGCAGTACTTC
TRBJ2-1,TRBV19,NA,13,NA,CASSTPKYNEQFF,TGTGCCAGTAGTACCCCGAAATACAATGAGCAGTTCTTC
TRBJ2-2,TRBV6-1,TRBD2,17,NA,CASSEARLAGVPGELFF,TGTGCCAGCAGTGAAGCGCGTCTAGCGGGAGTGCCCGGGGAGCTGTTTTTT
TRBJ1-2,TRBV18,NA,15,NA,CASSPEGGENYGYTF,TGTGCCAGCTCACCCGAAGGCGGGGAGAACTATGGCTACACCTTC
TRBJ1-3,TRBV7-9,NA,11,NA,CAQGLRNTIYF,TGTGCCCAAGGGCTGCGGAACACCATATATTTT
TRBJ1-5,TRBV2,TRBD1,13,NA,CAGQGPRGSPQHF,TGTGCCGGACAGGGGCCTCGGGGAAGTCCCCAGCATTTT
TRBJ2-3,TRBV7-2,TRBD2,16,NA,CASSSTAGTSTDTQYF,TGTGCCAGCAGCTCCACAGCGGGGACGAGCACAGATACGCAGTATTTT
TRBJ1-5,TRBV7-8,NA,14,NA,CASSFLEGNQPQHF,TGTGCCAGCAGCTTTTTAGAGGGCAATCAGCCCCAGCATTTT
TRBJ2-1,TRBV5-6,TRBD2,15,NA,CASSLAAGGVSPQFF,TGTGCCAGCAGCTTGGCAGCGGGAGGCGTCTCCCCCCAGTTCTTC
TRBJ2-1,TRBV7-3,TRBD2,15,NA,CASSSSSGAYNEQFF,TGTGCCAGCAGCTCCTCTAGCGGGGCTTACAATGAGCAGTTCTTC
TRBJ2-2,TRBV7-8,NA,14,once,CASSTTRFTGELFF,TGTGCCAGCAGCACTACTAGATTCACCGGGGAGCTGTTTTTT
TRBJ2-5,TRBV27,TRBD2,16,NA,CASSSLGLAGQETQYF,TGTGCCAGCAGTTCCCTCGGACTAGCGGGGCAAGAGACCCAGTACTTC
TRBJ2-1,TRBV28,NA,15,NA,CASSSLTAVYNEQFF,TGTGCCAGCAGTTCACTGACAGCTGTTTACAATGAGCAGTTCTTC
TRBJ1-1,TRBV20-1,NA,11,NA,CSVHGNTEAFF,TGCAGTGTTCATGGGAACACTGAAGCTTTCTTT
TRBJ1-5,TRBV27,NA,14,NA,CASSLRSRNQPQHF,TGTGCCAGCAGTTTAAGGTCCCGCAATCAGCCCCAGCATTTT
TRBJ2-3,TRBV4-2,TRBD2,17,NA,CASSQLTSGIKKDTQYF,TGTGCCAGCAGCCAACTGACTAGCGGGATTAAAAAAGATACGCAGTATTTT
TRBJ1-6,TRBV11-3,TRBD1,16,NA,CASSSPNRGVVPPLHF,TGTGCCAGCAGCTCGCCGAACAGGGGCGTTGTCCCACCCCTCCACTTT
TRBJ2-7,TRBV27,NA,14,NA,CASRLARYSYEQYF,TGTGCCAGCAGGCTAGCGCGTTACTCCTACGAGCAGTACTTC
TRBJ2-3,TRBV6-5,NA,15,NA,CASALRAGNTDTQYF,TGTGCCAGCGCCCTTCGGGCGGGGAACACAGATACGCAGTATTTT
TRBJ1-1,TRBV5-5,NA,14,NA,CASSQDTLNTEAFF,TGTGCCAGCAGCCAGGACACCTTGAACACTGAAGCTTTCTTT
TRBJ1-3,TRBV7-8,NA,16,NA,CASSLETGKSGNTIYF,TGTGCCAGCAGCTTAGAAACAGGGAAATCTGGAAACACCATATATTTT
TRBJ2-6,TRBV5-5,NA,19,NA,CASSLRFQGGGAGANVLTF,TGTGCCAGCAGCTTGCGTTTTCAGGGGGGCGGCGCTGGGGCCAACGTCCTGACTTTC